The 30 T cell receptor beta chains given below trace back to one sample, sequenced in a study of CD8 T cells in Susac syndrome (dated by TCRdb to between 2017 and 2020). Receptor libraries were prepared by the immunoSEQ multiplex PCR assay. RNA was extracted using the RNeasy kit, and about 0.5 to 1 microgram was reverse transcribed with random hexamers. The public reads were run again by TCRdb, first through fastp at Q25 and then through MiXCR, and only productive beta chains were kept. Identical CDR3 proteins give one entry, which carries the most common genes and DNA. The sample data list 200,000 to 250,000 distinct CDR3 sequences, and just under 95% of these were observed just once. Clones ranked in the top ten supply 0.082% of the sample. The sample taken for sequencing was CD4+ T cells from PBMCs. Receptor source: a human donor with multiple sclerosis.

This clonotype was detected once. The CDR3 DNA is TGTGCCAGCACCGAAGAGAGGGCAACCTATGGCTACACCTTC. This sequence encodes CASTEERATYGYTF. This chain uses TRBV2 with TRBJ1-2, with D unclear. Looked up from germline, CDR1 is SNHLY and CDR2 is FYNNEI. The CDR3 has 14 amino acids. V was cut by 7 bases and J by 4 bases, with 16 bases left in between.

This clonotype was recorded once. The J gene is TRBJ2-7, the V gene TRBV20-1; D is perhaps TRBD1 (6 bases). The ends were cut back, 5 bases at V and 6 bases at J, with 17 bases in the middle. The germline V gene encodes CDR1 DFQATT and CDR2 SNEGSKA (reference sequence). The CDR3 extends over 13 amino acids. CDR3 sequence: CSAPRGGGIEQYF. The CDR3 DNA is TGCAGTGCTCCCAGGGGTGGGGGAATCGAGCAGTACTTC.

This clonotype was detected only once. The chain uses TRBV9 and TRBJ2-5, with D hard to call. The CDR3 has 13 amino acids. The germline V gene has CDR1 SGDLS and CDR2 YYNGEE. V lost 3 bases to trimming and J lost 2 bases, with 8 bases between them. Here the CDR3 reads CASSATDQETQYF. As DNA, the CDR3 is TGTGCCAGCAGCGCGACCGATCAAGAGACCCAGTACTTC.

The rearrangement uses TRBV9 and TRBJ1-6; D may be TRBD1 (5 bases). Trimming pared 6 bases from V and 8 bases from J, leaving 15 bases between. CDR3 length equals 14 residues. From germline, CDR1 is SGDLS and CDR2 YYNGEE. As DNA, the CDR3 is TGTGCCAGCAACCCCGACGGGGGGGATTCACCCCTCCACTTT. Its protein product is CASNPDGGDSPLHF.

The chain employs TRBV5-1 and TRBJ1-1; D is perhaps TRBD1 (6 bases). Per germline, CDR1 SGHRS and CDR2 YFSETQ. The CDR3 is 14 residues long. V was trimmed by 1 base and J by 7 bases, leaving 14 bases between them. CDR3 coding DNA: TGCGCCAGCAGCTTGCAGGGGCAGGGTATTGAAGCTTTCTTT. This encodes CASSLQGQGIEAFF.

As to this clonotype: A junction end diverges from the germline sequence, so it may reflect a read error. The chain employs TRBV7-2 and TRBJ1-2; TRBD1 aligns across 11 bases. Germline V CDR1 and CDR2: SGHTA, FQGNSA. This CDR3 is 12 amino acids long. CDR3 nucleotide sequence: TGTGCCAGCAGCTTACGGACAGGGGGCGCGTCCTTC. Amino acid sequence: CASSLRTGGASF.

This sequence joins TRBV5-1 and TRBJ2-2, with D uncertain. Germline lookup yields CDR1 SGHRS and CDR2 YFSETQ. V was cut by 6 bases and J by 4 bases, with 16 bases left in between. The CDR3 runs to 15 residues. CDR3 sequence: CASNGYGDGTGELFF. CDR3 nucleotides: TGCGCCAGCAACGGTTACGGAGACGGCACCGGGGAGCTGTTTTTT.

The chain recombines TRBV29-1 with TRBJ1-2; D ambiguous. Germline CDR1 and CDR2: SQVTM and ANQGSEA. The CDR3 contains 10 residues. The ends were cut back, 4 bases at V and 12 bases at J, with 12 bases in the middle. The CDR3 region has the DNA TGCAGCGTTGTCTCCCGTACTCACACCTTC. It codes for CSVVSRTHTF.

This sequence joins TRBV15 and TRBJ2-3; 14 bases fit TRBD2. CDR1 LNHNV and CDR2 YYDKDF come from the germline V gene (reference sequence). The CDR3 spans 15 residues. The junction had 7 bases not matched to a gene; V was cut back by 7 bases and J by 7 bases. The CDR3: CATTSGLAGENTQYF. The CDR3 nucleotides read TGTGCCACCACCTCGGGACTAGCGGGGGAGAATACGCAGTATTTT.

The chain couples TRBV20-1 to TRBJ1-5; no clear D. CDR1 and CDR2 (germline): DFQATT, SNEGSKA (reference sequence). This CDR3 is 12 amino acids long. Deletions cut 3 bases from V and 5 bases from J, with 8 bases between. CDR3 sequence: CSASLRDQPQHF. Written as DNA, the CDR3 is TGCAGTGCTAGTCTTCGGGATCAGCCCCAGCATTTT.

The chain combines TRBV15 with TRBJ2-1, with 8 bases identical to TRBD1. The CDR3 is 14 residues long. The V gene's germline CDR1 is LNHNV and CDR2 YYDKDF (reference sequence). J lost 3 bases, V lost 7 bases, and 5 bases had no gene match. The CDR3 is CATTQGANYNEQFF. The CDR3 DNA is TGTGCCACCACCCAGGGGGCCAACTACAATGAGCAGTTCTTC.

The chain couples TRBV20-1 to TRBJ2-3; TRBD2 agrees at 8 bases. CDR3 size: 15 residues. Germline CDR1 is DFQATT and CDR2 is SNEGSKA (reference sequence). The junction had 8 bases not matched to a gene; V was cut back by 3 bases and J by 3 bases. The CDR3 sequence: CSASPGGRGTDTQYF. CDR3 nucleotides: TGCAGTGCTAGCCCGGGGGGGCGGGGGACAGATACGCAGTATTTT.

V and J are TRBV7-2 and TRBJ1-1, with no clear D. The germline V gene has CDR1 SGHTA and CDR2 FQGNSA. CDR3 size: 14 residues. V was shortened by 5 bases and J by 1 base, with 11 bases between the two germline ends. This CDR3 reads CASSESISNTEAFF. The CDR3 DNA follows: TGTGCCAGCAGCGAGAGTATCTCGAACACTGAAGCTTTCTTT.

V usage is TRBV3-1 and J usage is TRBJ1-5; D is ambiguous. This CDR3 contains 13 residues. V was trimmed by 3 bases and J by 3 bases, leaving 6 bases between them. In germline, CDR1 is LGHDT, CDR2 YNNKEL (reference sequence). CDR3 residues: CASSQGYNQPQHF. The DNA for the CDR3 is TGTGCCAGCAGCCAGGGTTACAATCAGCCCCAGCATTTT.

J is TRBJ2-2 and V is TRBV5-6; the match to TRBD1 covers 11 bases. Germline loops: CDR1 SGHDT, CDR2 YYEEEE. With V trimmed by 0 bases and J by 7 bases, 8 bases remained unmatched. The CDR3 has 17 amino acids. CDR3 sequence (DNA): TGTGCCAGCAGCTTGGCCGGACAGGGGGCATTTGGCGGGGAGCTGTTTTTT. This encodes CASSLAGQGAFGGELFF.

The chain is built from TRBV20-1 and TRBJ2-5; tentatively, D is TRBD1 or TRBD2 (5 bases each). This CDR3 region has 13 residues. Trimming removed 6 bases at V and 4 bases at J, with 15 bases between. Germline V lookup: CDR1 DFQATT, CDR2 SNEGSKA (reference sequence). The CDR3 DNA sequence: TGCAGTGCCACACCGGGGCGTGGAGAGACCCAGTACTTC. This codes for CSATPGRGETQYF.

This chain links TRBV7-9 with TRBJ1-6, with 9 bases lining up with TRBD1. The CDR3 runs 15 residues. The germline V gene has CDR1 SEHNR and CDR2 FQNEAQ (reference sequence). The V and J ends lost 2 bases and 7 bases, in that order; junction bases with no gene match: 3. The CDR3 loop is CASSLRQGDNSPLHF. The CDR3 DNA reads as TGTGCCAGCAGCTTACGACAGGGGGACAATTCACCCCTCCACTTT.

The chain combines TRBV15 with TRBJ1-5; unclear D gene. Deletions cut 3 bases from V and 0 bases from J, with 9 bases between. Germline loops: CDR1 LNHNV, CDR2 YYDKDF (reference sequence). CDR3 length: 15 amino acids. As DNA, the CDR3 is TGTGCCACCAGCAGCGCTCTCGATAGCAATCAGCCCCAGCATTTT. It codes for CATSSALDSNQPQHF.

V gene TRBV29-1 combines with J gene TRBJ2-3, with D unclear. Trimming removed 4 bases at V and 0 bases at J, with 8 bases between. The CDR3 spans 13 residues. Per the germline V gene, CDR1 is SQVTM and CDR2 is ANQGSEA. CDR3 DNA: TGCAGCGTTGGCCTGACTAGCACAGATACGCAGTATTTT. It specifies CSVGLTSTDTQYF.

This rearrangement joins TRBV29-1 to TRBJ2-5; 8 bases line up with TRBD1. J lost 0 bases, V lost 4 bases, and 4 bases had no gene match. The germline CDR1 and CDR2 sequences are SQVTM and ANQGSEA. CDR3 length: 14 amino acids. The chain's CDR3 is CSVGQGINQETQYF. The CDR3 DNA reads TGCAGCGTTGGACAGGGGATCAACCAAGAGACCCAGTACTTC.

This chain links TRBV5-1 with TRBJ2-5; D is uncertain. CDR1 and CDR2 (germline): SGHRS, YFSETQ. The CDR3 length is 15 residues. The V end was cut by 0 bases, the J end by 5 bases, with 14 bases between. This chain's CDR3 is CASSLGHPRGETQYF. The CDR3 nucleotides are TGCGCCAGCAGCTTGGGCCACCCCCGCGGCGAGACCCAGTACTTC.

A few counts support this clonotype. The rearrangement links TRBV12-3 or TRBV12-4 to TRBJ1-1, with 8 bases aligning to TRBD1. V was clipped by 5 bases and J by 4 bases; unmatched bases: 9. CDR3 length: 15 residues. The chain's CDR3 is CASSPTGARGTEAFF. The CDR3 coding sequence is TGTGCCAGCAGTCCGACAGGGGCGCGGGGCACTGAAGCTTTCTTT.

This sequence joins TRBV20-1 and TRBJ2-7, with a possible D match to TRBD1 (5 bases). The germline gives CDR1 DFQATT, CDR2 SNEGSKA (reference sequence). Trimming took 7 bases from V and 4 from J, leaving 11 bases between them. The CDR3 length is 11 residues. The CDR3 reads CSVGRGYEQYF. CDR3 in DNA: TGCAGTGTCGGTAGGGGATACGAGCAGTACTTC.

J is TRBJ1-5 and V is TRBV2, with TRBD1 matching over 8 bases. From germline, CDR1 is SNHLY and CDR2 FYNNEI. V was pared by 10 bases and J by 6 bases, with 14 bases of the junction left unmatched. This CDR3 has 15 residues. The CDR3 region is CATDPGQGTGQPQHF. CDR3 nucleotide sequence: TGTGCCACTGACCCCGGACAGGGCACGGGTCAGCCCCAGCATTTT.

The V gene is TRBV30, the J gene TRBJ2-3; D gene unclear. Trimming pared 1 base from V and 4 bases from J, leaving 9 bases between. CDR1 is GTSNPN and CDR2 is SVGIG in the germline V gene (reference sequence). The CDR3 has 13 amino acids. CDR3 nucleotide sequence: TGTGCCTGGAGTGCTGCTGGGGCAGATACGCAGTATTTT. Protein: CAWSAAGADTQYF.

The chain couples TRBV29-1 to TRBJ1-2; 7 bases fit TRBD1. The CDR3 has 13 amino acids. The V gene's germline CDR1 is SQVTM and CDR2 ANQGSEA. J lost 8 bases, V lost 3 bases, and 9 bases had no gene match. CDR3 region: CSVEEGAQGGYTF. The CDR3, as DNA: TGCAGCGTTGAGGAGGGGGCGCAAGGAGGCTACACCTTC.

This clonotype has more than one count but fewer than ten. The CDR3 region has the DNA TGTGCCAGCAGTTTGGGCGGGAGTAACTATGGCTACACCTTC. Protein sequence: CASSLGGSNYGYTF. The V and J genes are TRBV12-3 or TRBV12-4 and TRBJ1-2; D remains unclear. V shed 3 bases and J shed 1 base, with 9 bases lying between them. The CDR3 is 14 amino acids.

The chain carries TRBV30 and TRBJ2-2; no clear D gene. The CDR3 sequence is 14 residues long. Germline loops: CDR1 GTSNPN, CDR2 SVGIG (reference sequence). Trimming took off 0 bases at V and 5 bases at J, with 10 bases between the two ends. CDR3: CAWSVRHLTGELFF. The CDR3 region has the DNA TGTGCCTGGAGTGTACGACATCTAACCGGGGAGCTGTTTTTT.

The V gene is TRBV15, the J gene TRBJ2-3; D ambiguous. This CDR3 is 15 amino acids long. V lost 0 bases and J lost 2, with 9 bases in between. Germline V gives CDR1 LNHNV, CDR2 YYDKDF (reference sequence). The CDR3 DNA follows: TGTGCCACCAGCAGAGATGAGAGGACCACAGATACGCAGTATTTT. Encoded protein: CATSRDERTTDTQYF.

The genes are TRBV30 and TRBJ2-5, with 8 bases aligning to TRBD2. The CDR3 length is 14 residues. Germline loops: CDR1 GTSNPN, CDR2 SVGIG (reference sequence). The J segment lost 3 bases and the V segment lost 0 bases, leaving 3 bases of the junction unmatched. Here the CDR3 reads CAWSVNSGEETQYF. CDR3 nucleotides: TGTGCCTGGAGTGTGAATAGCGGGGAAGAGACCCAGTACTTC.